The rows below give T cell receptor beta chains drawn from one sample of a study of regulatory T cells. Measured with immunoSEQ multiplex PCR; TCRdb has only the in-frame clones, and not every one. The table includes some 6,100 clones, 80% to 90% detected once. The sequencing sample was made of CD4+ Tregs sorted from blood. The receptors stem from a young adult with CD3G deficiency. CDR3s include the opening cysteine and the closing phenylalanine or tryptophan. D genes are given only for firm matches. Size values are once, few and many counts, or a class for expanded clones, and some rows have none.

v_gene,d_gene,abundance,j_gene,CDR3nt,CDR3aa
TRBV19,-,-,TRBJ2-1,TGTGCCAGTAGTTACGACCGAGGCGCCTACAATGAGCAGTTCTTC,CASSYDRGAYNEQFF
TRBV5-1,TRBD2,-,TRBJ2-3,TGCGCCAGCAGCCCCGGGAGGAATACGCAGTATTTT,CASSPGRNTQYF
TRBV19,-,-,TRBJ2-5,TGTGCCAGTAGTCTGACAGCTAAAGAGACCCAGTACTTC,CASSLTAKETQYF
TRBV25-1,-,-,TRBJ1-1,TGTGCCAGCAGTGGGGATACTGGTGAAGCTTTCTTT,CASSGDTGEAFF
TRBV7-9,TRBD2,-,TRBJ2-5,TGTGCCAGCAGCCTTACTAGCGGGGCCTTATCTGGAGAGACCCAGTACTTC,CASSLTSGALSGETQYF
TRBV6-6,-,-,TRBJ2-5,TGTGCCAGCAGTCCGCCTACCCCTGGGCGGACCCAGTACTTC,CASSPPTPGRTQYF
TRBV5-1,-,-,TRBJ2-3,TGCGCCAGCAGCTTGGCTCAGGCCTCAGATACGCAGTATTTT,CASSLAQASDTQYF
TRBV28,-,-,TRBJ1-4,TGTGCCACTCTCCGCGGAAAACTGTTTTTT,CATLRGKLFF
TRBV6-5,-,-,TRBJ1-2,TGTGCCAGCAGTCGCCGGATTAATGTCGGCGGCTACACCTTC,CASSRRINVGGYTF
TRBV19,-,few,TRBJ1-1,TGTGCCAGTAGTAATTTAGCCGGTCGAGGGATGAACACTGAAGCTTTCTTT,CASSNLAGRGMNTEAFF
TRBV28,-,-,TRBJ2-1,TGTGCCAGCAGTAGCTTTCTAGTGGATGAGCAGTTCTTC,CASSSFLVDEQFF
TRBV6-1,-,-,TRBJ2-5,TGTGCCAGCAGTCGACAGGTTTTTTTCCAAGAGACCCAGTACTTC,CASSRQVFFQETQYF
TRBV28,TRBD2,-,TRBJ2-1,TGTGCCAGCAGTTCTGCCGGGACTAGCGGGAGAAATGAGCAGTTCTTC,CASSSAGTSGRNEQFF
TRBV7-9,-,few,TRBJ2-5,TGTGCCAGCAGCTTAGGGGCGGAAGAGACCCAGTACTTC,CASSLGAEETQYF
TRBV5-1,-,-,TRBJ2-1,TGCGCCAGCAGCTTCTCCTACAATGAGCAGTTCTTC,CASSFSYNEQFF
TRBV7-9,TRBD1,-,TRBJ2-3,TGTGCCAGCAGCACCACCGGGACAGAATCGGATACGCAGTATTTT,CASSTTGTESDTQYF
TRBV28,-,-,TRBJ1-5,TGTGCCAGCAGTCGTACGTCGGGGTATAGCAATCAGCCCCAGCATTTT,CASSRTSGYSNQPQHF
TRBV6-6,-,-,TRBJ2-3,TGTGCCAGCAGTCCATGGACCACAGATACGCAGTATTTT,CASSPWTTDTQYF
TRBV28,TRBD1,-,TRBJ1-5,TGTGCCAGCAGCTGGACAGGGAATCAGCCCCAGCATTTT,CASSWTGNQPQHF
TRBV6-6,-,-,TRBJ1-2,TGTGCCAGCAGTTACCCGGGCGCTGGGGGCTACACCTTC,CASSYPGAGGYTF
TRBV18,-,-,TRBJ2-2,TGTGCCAGCTCACCAGACTTTCGCGGGGAGCTGTTTTTT,CASSPDFRGELFF
TRBV28,-,-,TRBJ2-7,TGTGCCAGCAGTCCTGTTGGGGGTTACCTGAGAGACGAGCAGTACTTC,CASSPVGGYLRDEQYF
TRBV4-1,-,-,TRBJ2-7,TGCGCCAGCAGCAGGGAACTATCCTACGAGCAGTACTTC,CASSRELSYEQYF
TRBV27,-,once,TRBJ2-1,TGTGCCAGCAGCAGGACAGCATACAATGAGCAGTTCTTC,CASSRTAYNEQFF
TRBV5-1,-,once,TRBJ1-1,TGCGCCAGCAGCCCCGGGGGCCAACACACTGAAGCTTTCTTT,CASSPGGQHTEAFF
TRBV6-1,-,-,TRBJ2-7,TGTGCCAGCAGTGACGGTTGGCTAGCGATATACGAGCAGTACTTC,CASSDGWLAIYEQYF
TRBV5-1,-,-,TRBJ1-2,TGCGCCAGCAGCCCACGGGACGGCGGTACTAACTATGGCTACACCTTC,CASSPRDGGTNYGYTF
TRBV6-6,-,-,TRBJ2-1,TGTGCCAGCAGTAAGTACAATGAGCAGTTCTTC,CASSKYNEQFF
TRBV28,TRBD2,-,TRBJ2-5,TGTGCCAGCAGTTTAAGAGGCGGGGGGTTACGAGAGACCCAGTACTTC,CASSLRGGGLRETQYF
TRBV6-1,-,-,TRBJ1-5,TGTGCCAGCAGCAACAGGGCCCCTAGCAATCAGCCCCAGCATTTT,CASSNRAPSNQPQHF
TRBV4-3,TRBD2,-,TRBJ2-3,TGCGCCAGCAGCCCTACGATGAGCGGGGGGGCCTCTAGCACAGATACGCAGTATTTT,CASSPTMSGGASSTDTQYF
TRBV6-6,-,-,TRBJ2-2,TGTGCCAGCAGTTACGACAGGCTAGGGGGGACCGGGGAGCTGTTTTTT,CASSYDRLGGTGELFF